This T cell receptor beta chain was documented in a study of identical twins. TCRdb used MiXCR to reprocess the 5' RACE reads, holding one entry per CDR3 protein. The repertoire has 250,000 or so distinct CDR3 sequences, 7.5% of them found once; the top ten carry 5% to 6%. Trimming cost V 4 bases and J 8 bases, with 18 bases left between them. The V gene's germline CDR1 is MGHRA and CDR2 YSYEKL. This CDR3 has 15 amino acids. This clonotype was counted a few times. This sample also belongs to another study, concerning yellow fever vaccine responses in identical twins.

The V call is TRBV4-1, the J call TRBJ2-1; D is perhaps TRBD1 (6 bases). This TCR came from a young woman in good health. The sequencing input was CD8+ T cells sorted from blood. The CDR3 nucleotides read TGCGCCAGCAGCCTGGGACAAGGGGGACGGGATGAGCAGTTCTTC. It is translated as CASSLGQGGRDEQFF.